One sample yielded the 21 T cell receptor beta chains listed below, sequenced in a study of OX40 agonist ivuxolimab in advanced cancers. The table came from immunoSEQ multiplex PCR; TCRdb's copy has only in-frame clones and leaves some out. The table has 21,000 or so clones, roughly 78% seen once. The starting material was CD4+ or CD8+ T cells sorted from blood, obtained in a trial of the OX40 agonist ivuxolimab. The receptors were gathered from an adult with an advanced solid tumor such as melanoma, head and neck, liver or kidney cancer.

The rearrangement links TRBV5-6 to TRBJ2-7, with D unclear. Germline CDR1 and CDR2: SGHDT and YYEEEE. Trimming stripped 2 bases from V and 1 base from J, with 10 bases between. The CDR3 sequence is 14 residues long. CDR3 nucleotides: TGTGCCAGCAGCTTCGGAGCGAATTCCTACGAGCAGTACTTC. It codes for CASSFGANSYEQYF. Looking up the rest from reference TRBV5-6 and TRBJ2-7 gives the full variable domain: DAGVTQSPTHLIKTRGQQVTLRCSPKSGHDTVSWYQQALGQGPQFIFQYYEEEERQRGNFPDRFSGHQFPNYSSELNVNALLLGDSALYLCASSFGANSYEQYFGPGTRLTVT.

This clone was counted only a few times. The chain's CDR3 is CASSEVGNYGYTF. The CDR3, as DNA: TGTGCCAGCAGTGAAGTCGGAAACTATGGCTACACCTTC. This chain links TRBV2 with TRBJ1-2; D is undetermined. Germline CDR1 reads SNHLY; CDR2 reads FYNNEI. The germline V and J ends were trimmed by 1 base and 2 bases, with 5 bases remaining between them. This CDR3 has 13 amino acids. Variable domain in full (rest from reference TRBV2 and TRBJ1-2): EPEVTQTPSHQVTQMGQEVILRCVPISNHLYFYWYRQILGQKVEFLVSFYNNEISEKSEIFDDQFSVERPDGSNFTLKIRSTKLEDSAMYFCASSEVGNYGYTFGSGTRLTVV.

The CDR3 spells CASTRDVSYYGYTF. CDR3 coding DNA: TGTGCCAGCACCAGGGATGTCAGTTACTATGGCTACACCTTC. This chain joins TRBV7-2 and TRBJ1-2, with a weak D call TRBD1 (5 bases). Trimming cost V 7 bases and J 3 bases, with 15 bases left between them. The germline CDR1 and CDR2 sequences are SGHTA and FQGNSA. This CDR3 contains 14 residues.

The chain joins TRBV5-6 to TRBJ2-7, with TRBD2 matching over 8 bases. The ends lost 0 bases at V and 4 bases at J; junction bases unmatched: 6. The CDR3 has 15 amino acids. CDR1 SGHDT and CDR2 YYEEEE come from the germline V gene. The CDR3 DNA reads as TGTGCCAGCAGCTTGGAAAGCGGGAGTCGGTACGAGCAGTACTTC. Protein: CASSLESGSRYEQYF.

The J gene is TRBJ2-2, the V gene TRBV7-9; 7 bases are shared with TRBD1. The V segment lost 5 bases and the J segment 2 bases; nucleotides outside the gene matches: 5. Looked up from germline, CDR1 is SEHNR and CDR2 is FQNEAQ (reference sequence). This CDR3 has 15 amino acids. CDR3 sequence: CASSIGTDNTGELFF. In DNA, the CDR3 is TGTGCCAGCAGCATCGGGACAGACAACACCGGGGAGCTGTTTTTT.

This clone was seen more than once but under ten times. The rearrangement joins TRBV28 to TRBJ2-3; D not certain. The CDR3 has 16 amino acids. Germline CDR1 reads MDHEN; CDR2 reads SYDVKM. V gave up 3 bases and J gave up 1 base, with 14 bases separating them. The CDR3 region has the DNA TGTGCCAGCAGTTTTAAGGCCCAAGCTCGCACAGATACGCAGTATTTT. It codes for CASSFKAQARTDTQYF.

The rearrangement uses TRBV5-5 and TRBJ1-1, with a possible D match to TRBD1 (5 bases). The germline gives CDR1 SGHKS, CDR2 YYEKEE (reference sequence). CDR3 length: 14 amino acids. V was shortened by 0 bases and J by 6 bases, with 12 bases between the two germline ends. CDR3 residues: CASSLDRRDPEAFF. The CDR3 DNA follows: TGTGCCAGCAGCTTGGACAGGCGGGATCCTGAAGCTTTCTTT.

This clone was counted a single time. The sample contains more than one DNA sequence encoding this CDR3. The chain combines TRBV4-2 with TRBJ2-1; 7 positions agree with TRBD2. V trimming: 1 base; J trimming: 5 bases; junction bases outside the gene matches: 5. CDR3 length: 15 amino acids. The V gene's germline CDR1 is LGHNA and CDR2 YNFKEQ. DNA for the CDR3: TGTGCCAGCAGCCAAGGGGGAGGGACTAACAATGAGCAGTTCTTC. Translated: CASSQGGGTNNEQFF.

The V call is TRBV7-2, the J call TRBJ1-2; a possible D gene is TRBD1 (5 bases). CDR3 length: 15 residues. In germline, CDR1 is SGHTA, CDR2 FQGNSA. Trimming took 0 bases from V and 6 from J, leaving 14 bases between them. CDR3 loop: CASSLAGVMGDGYTF. The CDR3 coding sequence is TGTGCCAGCAGCTTAGCGGGGGTCATGGGCGATGGCTACACCTTC. Looking up the rest from reference TRBV7-2 and TRBJ1-2 gives the full variable domain: GAGVSQSPSNKVTEKGKDVELRCDPISGHTALYWYRQSLGQGLEFLIYFQGNSAPDKSGLPSDRFSAERTGGSVSTLTIQRTQQEDSAVYLCASSLAGVMGDGYTFGSGTRLTVV.

J is TRBJ1-1 and V is TRBV10-3; D ambiguous. The V gene lost 3 bases and the J gene lost 0 bases, with 5 bases spanning the gap. The CDR3 contains 13 residues. CDR1 is ENHRY and CDR2 is SYGVKD in the germline V gene. CDR3 nucleotide sequence: TGTGCCATCAGTGATGAGATGAACACTGAAGCTTTCTTT. Its translation is CAISDEMNTEAFF.

The chain couples TRBV21-1 to TRBJ2-5; TRBD2 was called by the table and not checked on the DNA. TRBV21-1 is a pseudogene. This CDR3 has 12 residues. The CDR3 region has the DNA TGTGCCAGCAGCGGACCTCCCGGGGCCCAGTACTTC. Residues: CASSGPPGAQYF.

This clone was observed a few times. The V gene is TRBV4-2, the J gene TRBJ2-7; maybe TRBD2 (6 bases). The CDR3 totals 13 residues. Trimming removed 4 bases at V and 5 bases at J, with 12 bases between. CDR1 and CDR2 (germline): LGHNA, YNFKEQ. This chain's CDR3 is CASSLGRLNEQYF. The DNA for the CDR3 is TGTGCCAGCAGCCTCGGGAGACTCAACGAGCAGTACTTC.

This clone was seen a handful of times. The chain uses TRBV5-1 and TRBJ2-2; D could derive from TRBD1 or TRBD2 (5 bases each). The CDR3 is 14 residues long. The V end was cut by 0 bases, the J end by 5 bases, with 8 bases between. Germline V lookup: CDR1 SGHRS, CDR2 YFSETQ. DNA for the CDR3: TGCGCCAGCAGCTTGGGAGGGGCTACCGGGGAGCTGTTTTTT. It is translated as CASSLGGATGELFF.

This clone came up a few times. V gene TRBV29-1 combines with J gene TRBJ2-1; 7 bases match TRBD1. Germline V gene data show CDR1 as SQVTM and CDR2 as ANQGSEA. V gave up 7 bases and J gave up 4 bases; unmatched junction bases: 7. The CDR3 runs to 13 residues. DNA of the CDR3: TGCAGCGGATGGACAGGCGGATACAATGAGCAGTTCTTC. It is translated as CSGWTGGYNEQFF.

This clone appeared once. This CDR3 is CASSLAGDRGRLRNTGELFF. CDR3 nucleotides: TGCGCCAGCAGCTTGGCGGGGGACAGGGGGCGCTTAAGGAACACCGGGGAGCTGTTTTTT. This chain connects TRBV5-1 to TRBJ2-2; 12 nucleotides align to TRBD1. Germline assignment: CDR1 SGHRS and CDR2 YFSETQ. CDR3 size: 20 residues. V shed 0 bases and J 1 base; nucleotides not matched to a gene: 10.

V is TRBV19 and J is TRBJ2-5; D is possibly TRBD2 (7 bases). V was shortened by 7 bases and J by 7 bases, with 22 bases between the two germline ends. The CDR3 covers 15 residues. Germline CDR1 and CDR2: LNHDA and SQIVND (reference sequence). The CDR3 is CASTPKAVGGGTQYF. CDR3 coding DNA: TGTGCCAGTACCCCCAAGGCCGTAGGGGGGGGGACCCAGTACTTC. The full variable domain, in which reference TRBV19 and TRBJ2-5 provide the parts outside the CDR3, is DGGITQSPKYLFRKEGQNVTLSCEQNLNHDAMYWYRQDPGQGLRLIYYSQIVNDFQKGDIAEGYSVSREKKESFPLTVTSAQKNPTAFYLCASTPKAVGGGTQYFGPGTRLLVL.

This sequence joins TRBV19 and TRBJ2-7; 9 nucleotides line up with TRBD2. The CDR3 is made up of 16 amino acids. Trimming took 1 base from V and 0 from J; bases not matched to a gene: 4. CDR1 LNHDA and CDR2 SQIVND come from the germline V gene (reference sequence). Here the CDR3 DNA reads TGTGCCAGTAGTATAGGCAGCGGGAGGAGCTCCTACGAGCAGTACTTC. This gives the protein CASSIGSGRSSYEQYF.

The rearrangement joins TRBV15 to TRBJ1-2; D call uncertain. Trimming removed 0 bases from V and 5 bases from J, with 7 bases in between. CDR3 length: 13 amino acids. The germline CDR1 and CDR2 sequences are LNHNV and YYDKDF (reference sequence). The CDR3 reads CATSRDLGYGYTF. Here the CDR3 DNA reads TGTGCCACCAGCAGAGATCTGGGGTATGGCTACACCTTC.

The V gene is TRBV6-5, the J gene TRBJ2-7; the D gene is possibly TRBD2 (6 bases). V shed 8 bases and J shed 6 bases, with 17 bases lying between them. The CDR3 has 13 amino acids. In germline, CDR1 is MNHEY, CDR2 SVGAGI. This CDR3 is CASRGTQTLEQYF. The CDR3, as DNA: TGTGCCAGCCGGGGGACCCAGACGCTCGAGCAGTACTTC.

CDR3 coding DNA: TGTGCCAGCAGTCCCCTCAGGCACGAGCAGTACTTC. Its translation: CASSPLRHEQYF. This chain joins TRBV6-1 and TRBJ2-7; the D is unclear. CDR1 is MNHNS and CDR2 is SASEGT in the germline V gene. V was trimmed by 5 bases and J by 5 bases, leaving 10 bases between them. This CDR3 has 12 amino acids.

The rearrangement links TRBV27 to TRBJ2-7; TRBD2 might be the D (5 bases). The CDR3 sequence is 13 residues long. Germline CDR1 and CDR2: MNHEY and SMNVEV (reference sequence). V gave up 0 bases and J gave up 7 bases, with 10 bases separating them. The CDR3 loop is CASSLSYPGEQYF. CDR3 DNA: TGTGCCAGCAGTTTATCGTATCCGGGAGAGCAGTACTTC.